This T cell receptor beta chain was identified in a study of T cell responses to AZD1222 COVID-19 vaccine. General study results and limits: Repertoire sampling happened only post peak T cell response. Two AZD1222 doses significantly raised spike-specific TCR breadth and depth over controls. As reported, nearly half of all spike-specific TCRs target variant regions that are unmutated. Only six people who got AZD1222 tested seropositive at baseline.

With regard to this clone: Its target is unknown.

This table comes from immunoSEQ multiplex PCR, and its TCRdb copy is limited to in-frame clones, with some not included. The table has about 130,000 clones, just over 85% seen once. CDR1 is MNHEY, CDR2 SVGAGI, per germline. There are 14 residues in the CDR3. V dropped 5 bases and J dropped 4; count of bases not matched to a gene: 1. The receptor was derived from an adult in good health. The chain carries TRBV6-5 and TRBJ2-2, with 10 bases matching TRBD2. This sample comprised peripheral blood, obtained on day 0 of MenACWY control vaccination. The CDR3 protein is CASSRTSGTGELFF. CDR3 nucleotide sequence: TGTGCCAGCAGTCGGACTAGCGGCACCGGGGAGCTGTTTTTT.